The 25 T cell receptor beta chains presented below share a single source sample, sequenced in a study of blood T cell repertoires in COVID-19. This table comes from immunoSEQ multiplex PCR, and its TCRdb copy is limited to in-frame clones, with some not included. The sample lists roughly 280,000 clones, roughly nine tenths seen once, with roughly 8.5% in the top ten. Sample: peripheral blood. These receptors were obtained from a man between 40 and 49 years old with active or convalescent COVID-19.

This clone showed up just once. The rearrangement links TRBV5-1 to TRBJ1-2; D is uncertain. Germline values: CDR1 SGHRS, CDR2 YFSETQ. Between the trimmed V and J ends, which lost 0 bases and 3 bases, there was a span of 12 bases. This CDR3 has 15 residues. The CDR3 region has the DNA TGCGCCAGCAGCTTGGTATCACCTAGAGACTATGGCTACACCTTC. Translated, it gives CASSLVSPRDYGYTF.

Of note for this clone: This CDR3 is also generated by other DNA sequences in the sample. The rearrangement uses TRBV9 and TRBJ2-2; D is unclear. Looked up from germline, CDR1 is SGDLS and CDR2 is YYNGEE. V lost 0 bases, J lost 4 bases, and 4 bases lay in between. This CDR3 comprises 13 residues. The chain's CDR3 is CASSVAGTGELFF. Written as DNA, the CDR3 is TGTGCCAGCAGCGTAGCGGGCACCGGGGAGCTGTTTTTT.

The chain links TRBV28 to TRBJ1-1; D is uncertain. The CDR3 covers 15 residues. The V gene's germline CDR1 is MDHEN and CDR2 SYDVKM. The V gene lost 1 base and the J gene lost 3 bases, with 12 bases spanning the gap. The chain's CDR3 is CASSLFGQDYTEAFF. The CDR3 bases are TGTGCCAGCAGTTTATTTGGGCAGGATTACACTGAAGCTTTCTTT.

The chain combines TRBV24-1 with TRBJ2-7; D may be TRBD1 (5 bases). The CDR3 extends over 16 amino acids. Trimming took off 7 bases at V and 0 bases at J, with 18 bases between the two ends. CDR1 is KGHDR, CDR2 SFDVKD, per germline. This CDR3 is CATRSHRSFSSYEQYF. DNA for the CDR3: TGTGCCACCAGATCTCACAGGTCGTTTAGCTCCTACGAGCAGTACTTC.

This clone was observed a handful of times. V is TRBV25-1 and J is TRBJ2-1, with D possibly matching TRBD2 (6 bases). V lost 4 bases and J lost 15, with 16 bases in between. The CDR3 extends over 12 amino acids. Germline V gene sequence: CDR1 MGHDK, CDR2 SYGVNS. CDR3: CASSGGTGAWFF. CDR3 bases: TGTGCCAGCAGTGGCGGGACCGGCGCATGGTTCTTC.

The V call is TRBV7-9, the J call TRBJ2-1; possible D gene TRBD1, 5 bases. This CDR3 comprises 16 residues. The germline V gene has CDR1 SEHNR and CDR2 FQNEAQ (reference sequence). V lost 5 bases and J 3 bases, leaving 17 bases between the germline ends. CDR3 in amino acids: CASSPLDNTVYNEQFF. The CDR3 nucleotides are TGTGCCAGCAGCCCCCTGGACAACACGGTCTACAATGAGCAGTTCTTC.

The chain has TRBV6-4 and TRBJ2-5; D unresolved. Between the trimmed V and J ends, which lost 0 bases and 1 base, there was a span of 3 bases. The CDR3 is made up of 13 amino acids. From germline, CDR1 is MRHNA and CDR2 SNTAGT. DNA for the CDR3: TGTGCCAGCAGTGACTCCAGCCAAGAGACCCAGTACTTC. The encoded protein is CASSDSSQETQYF.

J is TRBJ1-2 and V is TRBV7-8, with D hard to call. Per the germline V gene, CDR1 is SGHVS and CDR2 is FQNEAQ. The germline V and J ends were trimmed by 2 bases and 1 base, with 8 bases remaining between them. The CDR3 is 14 residues long. The CDR3: CASSLFEDNYGYTF. The CDR3 DNA is TGTGCCAGCAGCTTATTCGAGGATAACTATGGCTACACCTTC.

The chain couples TRBV5-6 to TRBJ1-6; 10 nucleotides agree with TRBD1. CDR1 is SGHDT and CDR2 is YYEEEE in the germline V gene. V gave up 0 bases and J gave up 8 bases; unmatched junction bases: 11. This CDR3 has 18 residues. This CDR3 is CASSLGRKTGGYYSPLHF. The DNA for the CDR3 is TGTGCCAGCAGCTTGGGTAGGAAGACAGGGGGCTACTATTCACCCCTCCACTTT.

The chain is built from TRBV14 and TRBJ1-2; D might be TRBD1 (5 bases). This CDR3 is built from 13 residues. V lost 4 bases, J lost 8 bases, and 14 bases lay in between. The germline gives CDR1 SGHDN, CDR2 FVKESK. CDR3 residues: CASSPLRRDGYTF. The CDR3 DNA follows: TGTGCCAGCAGCCCCCTCCGGAGGGACGGCTACACCTTC.

The chain is built from TRBV6-2 or TRBV6-3 and TRBJ1-2; D is unclear. Germline CDR1 and CDR2: MNHEY and SVGEGT. There are 11 residues in the CDR3. The germline V and J ends were trimmed by 5 bases and 1 base, with 2 bases remaining between them. The CDR3 DNA reads TGTGCCAGCAGTCATAACTATGGCTACACCTTC. It yields the protein CASSHNYGYTF.

This clone was observed a few times. This chain connects TRBV9 to TRBJ2-3, with D possibly TRBD2 on 7 matching bases. The CDR3 is 15 residues long. V was cut by 0 bases and J by 2 bases, with 10 bases left in between. In germline, CDR1 is SGDLS, CDR2 YYNGEE. The CDR3 sequence: CASSVGAGATDTQYF. The CDR3 coding sequence is TGTGCCAGCAGCGTAGGGGCGGGGGCCACAGATACGCAGTATTTT.

The rearrangement links TRBV19 to TRBJ1-1; D might be TRBD1 (6 bases). Germline V gene data show CDR1 as LNHDA and CDR2 as SQIVND (reference sequence). V was clipped by 3 bases and J by 11 bases, with 16 bases between them. This CDR3 is 13 amino acids long. The CDR3 reads CASSIDRTLGAFF. In DNA form, the CDR3 reads TGTGCCAGTAGTATCGACAGGACCCTAGGGGCTTTCTTT.

As for this clone: Other DNA sequences within the sample encode an identical CDR3. The rearrangement joins TRBV9 to TRBJ1-1; D is unresolved. Germline CDR1 is SGDLS and CDR2 is YYNGEE. V was trimmed by 1 base and J by 1 base, leaving 5 bases between them. The CDR3 runs to 13 residues. DNA of the CDR3: TGTGCCAGCAGCGTAACGGGGAACACTGAAGCTTTCTTT. Translated, it gives CASSVTGNTEAFF.

The rearrangement links TRBV10-3 to TRBJ2-3; 11 nucleotides align to TRBD2. Looked up from germline, CDR1 is ENHRY and CDR2 is SYGVKD. The V gene end was trimmed by 6 bases and the J gene end by 4 bases; junction bases not matched to a gene: 6. The CDR3 spans 15 residues. The CDR3 DNA reads as TGTGCCATCAGAGAGACTAGCGGGGCGGCAGATACGCAGTATTTT. It yields the protein CAIRETSGAADTQYF.

V and J are TRBV12-5 and TRBJ1-5; the match to TRBD1 covers 11 bases. This CDR3 comprises 16 residues. V was clipped by 4 bases and J by 6 bases; unmatched bases: 8. Germline loops: CDR1 LGHNT, CDR2 FRNRAP. The DNA for the CDR3 is TGTGCTAGTGGTTCGGACAGGGGGCCTCCAACTCAGCCCCAGCATTTT. Protein: CASGSDRGPPTQPQHF.

The V and J genes are TRBV4-1 and TRBJ2-5, with 13 bases lining up with TRBD2. Germline assignment: CDR1 MGHRA and CDR2 YSYEKL. Germline trimming cut 4 bases from V and 0 bases from J; bases unmatched to any gene: 2. The CDR3 length is 16 residues. The CDR3 coding sequence is TGCGCCAGCAGCCCAACTAGCGGGAGGGACCAAGAGACCCAGTACTTC. The encoded protein is CASSPTSGRDQETQYF.

The chain carries TRBV2 and TRBJ1-3; 10 positions match TRBD1. In germline, CDR1 is SNHLY, CDR2 FYNNEI. After removal of 0 bases from V and 3 bases from J, the junction contained 11 bases not matched to a gene. The length of the CDR3 is 19 residues. Here the CDR3 DNA reads TGTGCCAGCAGTGAAGCGGTGGGACAGGGGAAACTCCGTGGAAACACCATATATTTT. Protein sequence: CASSEAVGQGKLRGNTIYF. The whole variable domain, remainder taken from reference TRBV2 and TRBJ1-3, is EPEVTQTPSHQVTQMGQEVILRCVPISNHLYFYWYRQILGQKVEFLVSFYNNEISEKSEIFDDQFSVERPDGSNFTLKIRSTKLEDSAMYFCASSEAVGQGKLRGNTIYFGEGSWLTVV.

The chain combines TRBV18 with TRBJ1-1; tentatively, D is TRBD1 (6 bases). The V end lost 1 base, the J end lost 0 bases, and 9 bases lay between the germline ends. CDR3 length: 15 residues. Germline CDR1 reads KGHSH; CDR2 reads LQKENI. CDR3 protein: CASSPLAGVNTEAFF. The CDR3 DNA reads as TGTGCCAGCTCACCACTGGCAGGGGTGAACACTGAAGCTTTCTTT.

The chain uses TRBV12-3 or TRBV12-4 and TRBJ2-7; a possible D gene is TRBD1 (6 bases). Trimming removed 5 bases from V and 5 bases from J, with 10 bases in between. This CDR3 spans 12 amino acids. The CDR3 protein is CASSPAGDEQYF. The CDR3 DNA reads TGTGCCAGCAGTCCTGCAGGGGACGAGCAGTACTTC.

The J gene is TRBJ2-2, the V gene TRBV9; D unclear. Germline assignment: CDR1 SGDLS and CDR2 YYNGEE. The CDR3 is made up of 15 amino acids. Trimming pared 6 bases from V and 2 bases from J, leaving 14 bases between. CDR3 sequence reads: CASTPGPSNTGELFF. Written as DNA, the CDR3 is TGTGCCAGCACCCCAGGCCCATCCAACACCGGGGAGCTGTTTTTT. The full variable domain, with the rest looked up from reference TRBV9 and TRBJ2-2, is DSGVTQTPKHLITATGQRVTLRCSPRSGDLSVYWYQQSLDQGLQFLIQYYNGEERAKGNILERFSAQQFPDLHSELNLSSLELGDSALYFCASTPGPSNTGELFFGEGSRLTVL.

The chain recombines TRBV27 with TRBJ1-1; possibly TRBD1 for D (6 bases). This CDR3 has 15 residues. CDR1 and CDR2 from the germline V gene are MNHEY and SMNVEV (reference sequence). Between the trimmed V and J ends, which lost 4 bases and 9 bases, there was a span of 21 bases. CDR3 DNA sequence: TGTGCCAGCAGTTCCCCTATGAAGAGGGGGTGGAAAGCTTTCTTT. As protein: CASSSPMKRGWKAFF.

CDR3 bases: TGCGCCAGCAGCCAAGGGAGCGGAGAACAAGAGACCCAGTACTTC. This encodes CASSQGSGEQETQYF. J is TRBJ2-5 and V is TRBV4-1; TRBD2 might be the D (5 bases). Germline loops: CDR1 MGHRA, CDR2 YSYEKL. The length of the CDR3 is 15 residues. Deletions cut 1 base from V and 2 bases from J, with 11 bases between.

This clone has only one observation. The rearrangement joins TRBV13 to TRBJ1-6; 9 nucleotides agree with TRBD1. CDR1 and CDR2 from the germline V gene are PRHDT and FYEKMQ (reference sequence). V lost 0 bases to trimming and J lost 10 bases; unmatched junction nucleotides: 7. The CDR3 is made up of 16 amino acids. The DNA of the CDR3 is TGTGCCAGCAGCTTAGGCCCCGGGACAGGGAACTCACCCCTCCACTTT. This gives the protein CASSLGPGTGNSPLHF.

The chain couples TRBV6-5 to TRBJ2-1; D is perhaps TRBD2 (6 bases). This CDR3 is 13 amino acids long. Between the trimmed V and J ends, which lost 2 bases and 10 bases, there was a span of 12 bases. CDR1 MNHEY and CDR2 SVGAGI come from the germline V gene. CDR3 nucleotide sequence: TGTGCCAGCAGTTACGGTAGCGGTAGAGAGCAGTTCTTC. It yields the protein CASSYGSGREQFF.